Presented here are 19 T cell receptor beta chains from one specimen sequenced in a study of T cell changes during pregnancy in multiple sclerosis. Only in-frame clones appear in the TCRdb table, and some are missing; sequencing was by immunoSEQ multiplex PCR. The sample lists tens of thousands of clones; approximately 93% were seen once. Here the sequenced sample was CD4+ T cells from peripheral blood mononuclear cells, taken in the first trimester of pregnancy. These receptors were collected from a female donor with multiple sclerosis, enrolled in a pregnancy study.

The CDR3 here is CASSRGQGPNQPQHF. DNA for the CDR3: TGTGCCAGCTCACGGGGACAGGGACCCAATCAGCCCCAGCATTTT. The J gene is TRBJ1-5, the V gene TRBV18; 9 bases line up with TRBD1. V dropped 4 bases and J dropped 3; count of bases not matched to a gene: 4. The CDR3 has 15 amino acids. Per germline, CDR1 KGHSH and CDR2 LQKENI. Looking up the rest from reference TRBV18 and TRBJ1-5 gives the full variable domain: NAGVMQNPRHLVRRRGQEARLRCSPMKGHSHVYWYRQLPEEGLKFMVYLQKENIIDESGMPKERFSAEFPKEGPSILRIQQVVRGDSAAYFCASSRGQGPNQPQHFGDGTRLSIL.

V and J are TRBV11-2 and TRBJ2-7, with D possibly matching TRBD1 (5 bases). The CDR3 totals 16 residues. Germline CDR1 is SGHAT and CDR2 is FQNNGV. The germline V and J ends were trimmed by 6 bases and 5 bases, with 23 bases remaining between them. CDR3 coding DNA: TGTGCCAGCAGACCAGGGTTGGCAGGGAAAAGGAACGAGCAGTACTTC. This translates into CASRPGLAGKRNEQYF.

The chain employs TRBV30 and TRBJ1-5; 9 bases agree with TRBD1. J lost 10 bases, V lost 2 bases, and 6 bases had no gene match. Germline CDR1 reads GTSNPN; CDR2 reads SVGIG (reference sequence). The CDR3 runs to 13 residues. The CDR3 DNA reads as TGTGCCTGGAGTCGACAGGGGGTGGGACCCCAGCATTTT. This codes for CAWSRQGVGPQHF.

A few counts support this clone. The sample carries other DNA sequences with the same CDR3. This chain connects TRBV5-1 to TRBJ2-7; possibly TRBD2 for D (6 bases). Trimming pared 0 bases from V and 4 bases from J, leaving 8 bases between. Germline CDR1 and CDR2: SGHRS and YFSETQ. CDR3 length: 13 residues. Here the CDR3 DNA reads TGCGCCAGCAGCTTGGAAGGGAGGTACGAGCAGTACTTC. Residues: CASSLEGRYEQYF. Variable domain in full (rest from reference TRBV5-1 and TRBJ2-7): KAGVTQTPRYLIKTRGQQVTLSCSPISGHRSVSWYQQTPGQGLQFLFEYFSETQRNKGNFPGRFSGRQFSNSRSEMNVSTLELGDSALYLCASSLEGRYEQYFGPGTRLTVT.

The CDR3 is CASSDGTGLNYGYTF. Here the CDR3 DNA reads TGTGCCAGCAGTGACGGGACAGGGCTGAACTATGGCTACACCTTC. The chain employs TRBV2 and TRBJ1-2; 9 nucleotides match TRBD1. CDR1 is SNHLY and CDR2 is FYNNEI in the germline V gene. This CDR3 has 15 residues. V trimming: 3 bases; J trimming: 2 bases; junction bases outside the gene matches: 4.

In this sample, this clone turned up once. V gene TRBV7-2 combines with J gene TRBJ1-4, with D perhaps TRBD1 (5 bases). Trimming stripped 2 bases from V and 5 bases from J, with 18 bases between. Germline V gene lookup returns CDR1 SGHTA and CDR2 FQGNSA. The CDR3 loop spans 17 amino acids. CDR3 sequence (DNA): TGTGCCAGCAGCTTAAGGGGCCCGGCAGCCAACAATGAAAAACTGTTTTTT. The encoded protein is CASSLRGPAANNEKLFF.

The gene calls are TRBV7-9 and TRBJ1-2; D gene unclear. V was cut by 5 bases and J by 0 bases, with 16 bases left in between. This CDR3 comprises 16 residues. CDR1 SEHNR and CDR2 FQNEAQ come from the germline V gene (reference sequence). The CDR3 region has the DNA TGTGCCAGCAGCCCCGGTGTGGGCGAGTCTAACTATGGCTACACCTTC. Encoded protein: CASSPGVGESNYGYTF.

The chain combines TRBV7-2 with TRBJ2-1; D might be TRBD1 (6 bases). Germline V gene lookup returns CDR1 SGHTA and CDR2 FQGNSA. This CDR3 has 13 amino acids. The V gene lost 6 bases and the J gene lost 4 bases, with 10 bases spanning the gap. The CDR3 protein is CASSRTDYNEQFF. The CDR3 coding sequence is TGTGCCAGCAGTCGGACAGATTACAATGAGCAGTTCTTC.

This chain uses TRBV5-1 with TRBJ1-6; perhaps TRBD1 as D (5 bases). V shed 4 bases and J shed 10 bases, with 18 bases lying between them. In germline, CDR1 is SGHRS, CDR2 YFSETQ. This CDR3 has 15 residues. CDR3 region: CASSPDRVKGSPLHF. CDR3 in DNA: TGCGCCAGCAGCCCCGACAGAGTGAAAGGATCACCCCTCCACTTT.

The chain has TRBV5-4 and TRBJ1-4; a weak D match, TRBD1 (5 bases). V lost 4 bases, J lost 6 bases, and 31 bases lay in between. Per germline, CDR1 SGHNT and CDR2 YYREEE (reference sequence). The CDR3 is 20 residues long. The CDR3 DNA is TGTGCCAGCAGCCGTACGGGAGTAGCACACCGAAGGGGCCCAGATGAAAAACTGTTTTTT. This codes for CASSRTGVAHRRGPDEKLFF.

The CDR3 nucleotides are TGTGCCAGCAGCGTATTCTCAGGGCCAGATACGCAGTATTTT. Translating it yields CASSVFSGPDTQYF. This chain links TRBV9 with TRBJ2-3; TRBD1 might be the D (5 bases). The CDR3 loop spans 14 amino acids. Germline lookup yields CDR1 SGDLS and CDR2 YYNGEE. Trimming removed 1 base from V and 4 bases from J, with 10 bases in between.

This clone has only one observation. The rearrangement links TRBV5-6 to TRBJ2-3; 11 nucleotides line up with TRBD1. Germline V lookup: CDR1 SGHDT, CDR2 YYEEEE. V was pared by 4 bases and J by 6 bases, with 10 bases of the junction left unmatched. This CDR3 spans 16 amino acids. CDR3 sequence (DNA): TGTGCCAGCAGCCAGACCCGGACAGGGGGCTGGGATACGCAGTATTTT. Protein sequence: CASSQTRTGGWDTQYF.

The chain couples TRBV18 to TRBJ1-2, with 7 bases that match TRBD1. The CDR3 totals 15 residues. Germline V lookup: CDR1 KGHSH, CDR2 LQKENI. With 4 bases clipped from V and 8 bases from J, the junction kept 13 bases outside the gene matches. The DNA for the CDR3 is TGTGCCAGCTCACGCGGACAGGTCAATGCGGGGGGCTACACCTTC. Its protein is CASSRGQVNAGGYTF.

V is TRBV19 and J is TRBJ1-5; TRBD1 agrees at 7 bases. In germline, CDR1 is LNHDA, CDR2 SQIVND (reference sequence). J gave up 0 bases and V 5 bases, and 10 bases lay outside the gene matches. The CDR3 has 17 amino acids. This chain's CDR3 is CASSPRSTGYSNQPQHF. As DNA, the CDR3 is TGTGCCAGTAGTCCTCGATCGACAGGGTATAGCAATCAGCCCCAGCATTTT.

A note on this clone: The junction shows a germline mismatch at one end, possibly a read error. CDR3 bases: TGTGCTAGCAGCTCCGCAGGGGGCGCGGGAGAGACCCAGTACTTC. It codes for CASSSAGGAGETQYF. J is TRBJ2-5 and V is TRBV7-7; TRBD1 agrees at 8 bases. Germline V lookup: CDR1 SSHAT, CDR2 FNYEAQ (reference sequence). The CDR3 is 15 amino acids. The whole variable domain, remainder taken from reference TRBV7-7 and TRBJ2-5, is GAGVSQSPRYKVTKRGQDVTLRCDPISSHATLYWYQQALGQGPEFLTYFNYEAQPDKSGLPSDRFSAERPEGSISTLTIQRTEQRDSAMYRCASSSAGGAGETQYFGPGTRLLVL.

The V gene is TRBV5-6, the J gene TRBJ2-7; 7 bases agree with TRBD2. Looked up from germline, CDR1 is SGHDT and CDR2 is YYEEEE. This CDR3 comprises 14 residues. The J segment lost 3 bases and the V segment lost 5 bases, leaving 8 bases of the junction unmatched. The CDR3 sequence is CASRDGRRGYEQYF. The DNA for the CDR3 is TGTGCCAGCAGGGACGGGAGGAGGGGCTACGAGCAGTACTTC.

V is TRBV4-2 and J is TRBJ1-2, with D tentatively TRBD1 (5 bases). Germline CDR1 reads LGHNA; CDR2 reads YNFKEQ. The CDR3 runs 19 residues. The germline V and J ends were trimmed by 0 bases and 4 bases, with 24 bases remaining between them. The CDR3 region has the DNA TGTGCCAGCAGCCAAGATAGCGGGGTGTTGTCAGGGACTATCTATGGCTACACCTTC. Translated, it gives CASSQDSGVLSGTIYGYTF.

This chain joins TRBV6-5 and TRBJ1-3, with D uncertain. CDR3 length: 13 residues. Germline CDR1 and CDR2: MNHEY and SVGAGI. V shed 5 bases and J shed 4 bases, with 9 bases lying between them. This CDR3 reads CASSLAPGNTIYF. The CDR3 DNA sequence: TGTGCCAGCAGTCTGGCCCCGGGAAACACCATATATTTT.

CDR3 sequence reads: CASSYSSLIRYGYTF. CDR3 bases: TGTGCCAGCAGTTACTCCAGTCTTATAAGATATGGCTACACCTTC. V usage is TRBV6-5 and J usage is TRBJ1-2, with D unclear. Germline CDR1 reads MNHEY; CDR2 reads SVGAGI. The germline V and J ends were trimmed by 0 bases and 5 bases, with 13 bases remaining between them. This CDR3 spans 15 amino acids.